This TCR beta chain was sequenced in a study of T-cell memory formation after mild COVID-19. Study as a whole: TCR clusters were mostly confined to one donor each. Study conclusions and caveats: Certain responding clones were present in pre-infection memory, suggesting participation of cross-reactive memory. CM and EM subsets held most contracting CD4+ clones; EMRA held CD8+ ones.

From germline, CDR1 is SGHNT and CDR2 YYREEE (reference sequence). CDR3 length equals 14 residues. V lost 6 bases and J 0 bases, leaving 9 bases between the germline ends. This clonotype was seen a handful of times. The antigen is not known. MiXCR was run by TCRdb on the 5' RACE reads, yielding one entry per CDR3 protein. The table has some 57,000 distinct CDR3 sequences, 9% to 15% seen once; the top ten hold about 25%. The clonotype originates from a man between 18 and 29 years old who had mild COVID-19 (a few samples of this study predate the infection). Cell type and time point are not known. The chain joins TRBV5-4 to TRBJ2-2; D is uncertain. The source material was PBMCs or a T cell subset sorted from them (not recorded which). The CDR3 reads CASNPAPNTGELFF. In DNA form, the CDR3 reads TGTGCCAGCAACCCGGCCCCGAACACCGGGGAGCTGTTTTTT. The entire variable domain, with the rest obtained from reference TRBV5-4 and TRBJ2-2, is as follows: ETGVTQSPTHLIKTRGQQVTLRCSSQSGHNTVSWYQQALGQGPQFIFQYYREEENGRGNFPPRFSGLQFPNYSSELNVNALELDDSALYLCASNPAPNTGELFFGEGSRLTVL.